This passage covers 24 T cell receptor beta chains from one sample sequenced in a study of OX40 agonist ivuxolimab in advanced cancers. The repertoire was sequenced with immunoSEQ multiplex PCR; TCRdb's copy has only in-frame clones and lacks some. Among about 19,000 clones listed, around 80% were seen once. The material sequenced was CD4+ or CD8+ T cells sorted from blood, taken in a trial of the OX40 agonist ivuxolimab. The receptors shown here come from an adult with an advanced solid tumor such as melanoma, head and neck, liver or kidney cancer.

The rearrangement uses TRBV29-1 and TRBJ2-7; D possibly matches TRBD1 or TRBD2 (5 bases each). The V gene lost 6 bases and the J gene lost 6 bases, with 18 bases spanning the gap. Germline V lookup: CDR1 SQVTM, CDR2 ANQGSEA. The CDR3 runs 13 residues. In DNA form, the CDR3 reads TGCAGCGTAGCCCCCGGGGCCGGAGCCGAGCAGTACTTC. This gives the protein CSVAPGAGAEQYF.

This chain links TRBV7-9 with TRBJ2-5, with D perhaps TRBD2 (6 bases). Per germline, CDR1 SEHNR and CDR2 FQNEAQ (reference sequence). The CDR3 has 15 amino acids. V was shortened by 5 bases and J by 1 base, with 14 bases between the two germline ends. CDR3 coding DNA: TGTGCCAGCAGCGCTACCCGGGGACTCCAAGAGACCCAGTACTTC. Translation: CASSATRGLQETQYF.

The J gene is TRBJ2-7, the V gene TRBV7-2, with a possible D match to TRBD2 (6 bases). The V and J ends lost 4 bases and 4 bases respectively, with 14 bases between them. The CDR3 contains 14 residues. Germline lookup yields CDR1 SGHTA and CDR2 FQGNSA. CDR3 DNA sequence: TGTGCCAGCAGCTCTGACGGGGCGGGGTACGAGCAGTACTTC. Translated: CASSSDGAGYEQYF.

For the CDR3, the DNA is TGTGCCAGCACGCCTTTGGGAAGGGGGAACACCGGGGAGCTGTTTTTT. Amino acid sequence: CASTPLGRGNTGELFF. The chain links TRBV25-1 to TRBJ2-2; a possible D gene is TRBD1 (5 bases). Germline V gene data show CDR1 as MGHDK and CDR2 as SYGVNS. Trimming shortened V by 7 bases and J by 1 base, and 16 bases separated the two germline ends. The CDR3 loop spans 16 amino acids. The variable domain in full, completed from reference TRBV25-1 and TRBJ2-2, reads EADIYQTPRYLVIGTGKKITLECSQTMGHDKMYWYQQDPGMELHLIHYSYGVNSTEKGDLSSESTVSRIRTEHFPLTLESARPSHTSQYLCASTPLGRGNTGELFFGEGSRLTVL.

J is TRBJ1-2 and V is TRBV5-6; D remains unclear. Germline CDR1 SGHDT, CDR2 YYEEEE. V gave up 5 bases and J gave up 4 bases, with 9 bases separating them. The CDR3 is made up of 12 amino acids. Here the CDR3 DNA reads TGTGCCAGCAGGGAAGGACCCTATGGCTACACCTTC. Its translation is CASREGPYGYTF. Looking up the rest from reference TRBV5-6 and TRBJ1-2 gives the full variable domain: DAGVTQSPTHLIKTRGQQVTLRCSPKSGHDTVSWYQQALGQGPQFIFQYYEEEERQRGNFPDRFSGHQFPNYSSELNVNALLLGDSALYLCASREGPYGYTFGSGTRLTVV.

The V gene is TRBV21-1, the J gene TRBJ2-4; the D call TRBD2 from the table was never checked on the DNA. TRBV21-1 is a pseudogene. The CDR3 spans 15 residues. In DNA, the CDR3 is TGTGCCAGCAGCGGAGCGGTGGTCAGCAAAAACATTCAGTACTTC. Protein: CASSGAVVSKNIQYF.

The chain carries TRBV5-4 and TRBJ2-7, with D perhaps matching TRBD2 (6 bases). The V gene's germline CDR1 is SGHNT and CDR2 YYREEE (reference sequence). Trimming stripped 6 bases from V and 2 bases from J, with 15 bases between. The CDR3 is made up of 14 amino acids. CDR3 in DNA: TGTGCCAGCACCATGGCCGGGGGACCCTACGAGCAGTACTTC. This encodes CASTMAGGPYEQYF. The whole variable domain, filled in from reference TRBV5-4 and TRBJ2-7, reads ETGVTQSPTHLIKTRGQQVTLRCSSQSGHNTVSWYQQALGQGPQFIFQYYREEENGRGNFPPRFSGLQFPNYSSELNVNALELDDSALYLCASTMAGGPYEQYFGPGTRLTVT.

The chain joins TRBV5-5 to TRBJ2-7, with TRBD2 as a possible D gene (6 bases). Germline CDR1 SGHKS, CDR2 YYEKEE (reference sequence). The CDR3 is 13 amino acids. V gave up 1 base and J gave up 2 bases, with 7 bases separating them. CDR3 nucleotides: TGTGCCAGCAGCTTGTCGGGGGCCTACGAGCAGTACTTC. This codes for CASSLSGAYEQYF.

The chain links TRBV5-4 to TRBJ2-3; D call uncertain. The germline V and J ends were trimmed by 3 bases and 5 bases, with 10 bases remaining between them. CDR1 is SGHNT, CDR2 YYREEE, per germline (reference sequence). This CDR3 region has 13 residues. The CDR3 DNA is TGTGCCAGCAGCTACCCCTCAGGAGATACGCAGTATTTT. Its protein is CASSYPSGDTQYF.

The chain joins TRBV6-1 to TRBJ2-7, with D uncertain. V was clipped by 3 bases and J by 0 bases, with 6 bases between them. This CDR3 region has 13 residues. Germline V gene lookup returns CDR1 MNHNS and CDR2 SASEGT. CDR3 DNA: TGTGCCAGCAGTGAGGGTTACTCCTACGAGCAGTACTTC. This translates into CASSEGYSYEQYF.

This clone was found a few times. This chain links TRBV25-1 with TRBJ2-7; D may match TRBD1 or TRBD2 (6 bases each). CDR1 is MGHDK and CDR2 is SYGVNS in the germline V gene. There are 13 residues in the CDR3. V was cut by 7 bases and J by 2 bases, with 12 bases left in between. The CDR3 sequence is CASTEGGPYEQYF. In nucleotides, the CDR3 is TGTGCCAGCACCGAGGGGGGTCCCTACGAGCAGTACTTC.

This rearrangement joins TRBV27 to TRBJ2-7; D unclear. CDR1 is MNHEY, CDR2 SMNVEV, per germline (reference sequence). The CDR3 has 13 amino acids. The V gene lost 3 bases and the J gene lost 2 bases, with 8 bases spanning the gap. The CDR3 is CASSFSAPYEQYF. The CDR3 DNA is TGTGCCAGCAGTTTTTCGGCTCCCTACGAGCAGTACTTC.

This rearrangement joins TRBV4-1 to TRBJ1-2, with TRBD1 matching 8 bases. Germline lookup yields CDR1 MGHRA and CDR2 YSYEKL. The V gene end was trimmed by 4 bases and the J gene end by 0 bases; junction bases not matched to a gene: 7. This CDR3 spans 16 amino acids. The chain's CDR3 is CASSLEQGVANYGYTF. The CDR3 nucleotides are TGCGCCAGCAGCCTCGAACAGGGGGTCGCTAACTATGGCTACACCTTC.

Only one count was recorded for this clone. The chain combines TRBV30 with TRBJ2-2; 7 bases are a match to TRBD2. CDR3 length equals 17 residues. The germline V gene encodes CDR1 GTSNPN and CDR2 SVGIG (reference sequence). V lost 2 bases, J lost 4 bases, and 13 bases stayed unmatched. Here the CDR3 reads CAWSTAGLAESTGELFF. In nucleotides, the CDR3 is TGTGCCTGGAGTACCGCCGGGCTAGCGGAGAGCACCGGGGAGCTGTTTTTT.

This chain connects TRBV6-1 to TRBJ2-7; TRBD2 agrees at 7 bases. The CDR3 extends over 13 amino acids. CDR1 is MNHNS and CDR2 is SASEGT in the germline V gene. Germline trimming cut 2 bases from V and 4 bases from J; bases unmatched to any gene: 2. In DNA form, the CDR3 reads TGTGCCAGCAGTGAACTAGCGGATTACGAGCAGTACTTC. Protein: CASSELADYEQYF.

The V gene is TRBV4-1, the J gene TRBJ2-7; D gene unclear. Trimming cost V 0 bases and J 2 bases, with 14 bases left between them. Germline V gene data show CDR1 as MGHRA and CDR2 as YSYEKL. This CDR3 is 16 amino acids long. The CDR3 DNA reads TGCGCCAGCAGCCAAGATACTTTGGAAGGAACCTACGAGCAGTACTTC. This encodes CASSQDTLEGTYEQYF.

This chain uses TRBV9 with TRBJ2-1; 8 bases match TRBD2. The CDR3 runs to 16 residues. The junction had 5 bases not matched to a gene; V was cut back by 3 bases and J by 0 bases. CDR1 SGDLS and CDR2 YYNGEE come from the germline V gene. CDR3 loop: CASSGVAGPSYNEQFF. The CDR3 coding sequence is TGTGCCAGCAGCGGGGTAGCGGGGCCCTCCTACAATGAGCAGTTCTTC.

V and J are TRBV28 and TRBJ2-1; TRBD2 agrees at 10 bases. Looked up from germline, CDR1 is MDHEN and CDR2 is SYDVKM. V shed 6 bases, J shed 7 bases, and the junction held 3 bases outside the gene matches. The length of the CDR3 is 13 residues. In nucleotides, the CDR3 is TGTGCCAGCAGCCCAGCGGGAGGGAATGAGCAGTTCTTC. Its protein product is CASSPAGGNEQFF. Filled out from reference TRBV28 and TRBJ2-1, the complete variable domain reads DVKVTQSSRYLVKRTGEKVFLECVQDMDHENMFWYRQDPGLGLRLIYFSYDVKMKEKGDIPEGYSVSREKKERFSLILESASTNQTSMYLCASSPAGGNEQFFGPGTRLTVL.

The chain links TRBV5-8 to TRBJ2-1; D is uncertain. Per the germline V gene, CDR1 is SGHTS and CDR2 is YDEGEE. V was shortened by 4 bases and J by 4 bases, with 21 bases between the two germline ends. There are 17 residues in the CDR3. CDR3 in DNA: TGTGCCAGCAGCCCCAGCAAGTACGGGCTCGCATACAATGAGCAGTTCTTC. It codes for CASSPSKYGLAYNEQFF. The full variable domain, rest sourced from reference TRBV5-8 and TRBJ2-1, is EAGVTQSPTHLIKTRGQQATLRCSPISGHTSVYWYQQALGLGLQFLLWYDEGEERNRGNFPPRFSGRQFPNYSSELNVNALELEDSALYLCASSPSKYGLAYNEQFFGPGTRLTVL.

The rearrangement uses TRBV28 and TRBJ1-2; tentative D call: TRBD1 (5 bases). Germline CDR1 is MDHEN and CDR2 is SYDVKM. This CDR3 is 16 amino acids long. The ends were cut back, 5 bases at V and 6 bases at J, with 22 bases in the middle. The CDR3, as DNA: TGTGCCAGCAGTGCACGACAGTGGGTTCTACGGGATGGCTACACCTTC. It specifies CASSARQWVLRDGYTF.

The chain recombines TRBV19 with TRBJ1-1, with D possibly being TRBD1 (6 bases). V was trimmed by 6 bases and J by 2 bases, leaving 13 bases between them. In germline, CDR1 is LNHDA, CDR2 SQIVND (reference sequence). The CDR3 is made up of 14 amino acids. CDR3: CASSSDSLNTEAFF. CDR3 coding DNA: TGTGCCAGTAGCTCGGACAGTCTAAACACTGAAGCTTTCTTT.

The CDR3: CASSLETGFALNTGELFF. The CDR3 DNA reads as TGTGCCAGCAGTCTAGAAACAGGGTTCGCTCTTAACACCGGGGAGCTGTTTTTT. V and J are TRBV28 and TRBJ2-2, with TRBD1 as a possible D gene (6 bases). V lost 5 bases, J lost 2 bases, and 21 bases lay in between. The germline V gene encodes CDR1 MDHEN and CDR2 SYDVKM. CDR3 length: 18 residues.

The chain has TRBV7-8 and TRBJ2-7; 10 nucleotides align to TRBD1. V lost 6 bases, J lost 4 bases, and 9 bases stayed unmatched. This CDR3 is built from 15 residues. Germline assignment: CDR1 SGHVS and CDR2 FQNEAQ. The CDR3 here is CASSPDRGRIYEQYF. CDR3 nucleotide sequence: TGTGCCAGCAGTCCTGACAGGGGGCGCATATACGAGCAGTACTTC.

The genes are TRBV19 and TRBJ2-1, with D perhaps TRBD2 (6 bases). Germline loops: CDR1 LNHDA, CDR2 SQIVND (reference sequence). The V gene lost 5 bases and the J gene lost 7 bases, with 18 bases spanning the gap. The length of the CDR3 is 15 residues. The CDR3 nucleotides are TGTGCCAGTAGTCCCCGGGACTCCCGGGGTAATGAGCAGTTCTTC. Amino acids: CASSPRDSRGNEQFF.